Here is one T cell receptor (beta chain) with its context. The specificity of this receptor is unknown. Base qualities are not recorded, but no much larger clone differs from it by a single base. The sample is drawn from a study of blood T cell repertoires in COVID-19 (TCRdb year 2020). For context, the study as a whole: Samples from collaborators originated in the United States, Italy and Spain and spanned both the acute and convalescent phases of COVID-19. The prospective study material was composed of cDNA or gDNA derived from T cells, B-cell-depleted T cells, or PBMCs. Deeply sampled blood TCRbeta repertoires from subjects exposed to, actively infected with, or recovered from COVID-19 were included in the dataset. The repertoires were made available in a free public database intended to serve as a resource for research on the immune response to SARS-CoV-2. Samples came from the ongoing ImmuneRACE study (first 160 participants) plus 1,254 subjects from 6 global collaborators. The sample metadata nearly always contained a de-identified subject ID, COVID-19 status, age in years and sex. Where available, HLA class I and class II types were obtained from metadata supplied by the sample provider rather than from assay-based typing.

Based on the germline V gene, the CDR1 and CDR2 sequences are SGHAT and FQNNGV. Trimming removed 8 bases from V and 1 base from J, leaving 9 bases between the germline ends. Counted from cysteine to phenylalanine, this CDR3 has 14 amino acids. The DNA shown is the 42-base CDR3, in frame from base 1. What the authors observed across the whole study: Clinical and demographic metadata were provided uncurated, with the amount varying by source and participant.

Whole blood was collected in K2EDTA tubes by collaborating institutions according to the institutions' own protocols. For TCRbeta analysis, collaborators shipped samples as frozen whole blood, isolated PBMCs, or DNA extracted from either of those sample types. TCRbeta CDR3 regions were amplified from genomic DNA using the immunoSEQ Assay, a bias-controlled multiplex PCR. On the study's bioinformatics: Within the assay, amplification of reference gene primers was used to estimate how many nucleated cells each sample contained. To quantify the absolute abundance of each unique TCRbeta CDR3 rearrangement, sequence reads were collapsed and filtered. For each sample, productive Simpson clonality was calculated as the square root of Simpson's diversity index across productive rearrangements. The table was pulled from immuneACCESS by TCRdb, which kept in-frame rearrangements only. Such tables lose some clones; where checked, under half of the loss comes from unresolved V genes, and the rest has no known cause. That table gives V, J and clone size, and the DNA gave D and trimming. The sample table shows roughly 79,000 clones, and approximately 90% are seen once. Roughly 4.4% of the sample rests with the top ten.

Sequencing input: peripheral blood. In this chain, TRBV11-2 is recombined with TRBJ1-6; the D segment cannot be called with confidence. This receptor was identified in a man aged 45-65 years with active COVID-19. The nucleotide sequence is TGTGCCAGCGCGCGGTTTTCCTATAATTCACCCCTCCACTTT. The encoded protein is CASARFSYNSPLHF.